The present T cell receptor (beta chain) was sequenced within a study of identical twins. Study-level points and caveats: These conclusions were based on statistical analysis (cross-sectional, not following the same donors). The study found excess low generation probability among twin-shared out-of-frame alpha sequences. The presence of invariant MAIT and iNKT cells could partly confound analyses of zero-insertion sequences.

TCRdb independently ran MiXCR on the 5' RACE reads; one entry per CDR3 protein. The repertoire holds hundreds of thousands of distinct CDR3 sequences, with more than 6.5% as singletons. Germline-derived CDR1 and CDR2 are LNHNV and YYDKDF (reference sequence). There are 15 residues in the CDR3. Trimming at V came to 3 bases and at J to 4 bases, leaving 8 bases not matched to a gene. Remarks on this clonotype: Its target is unknown.

The data were also submitted as part of a second study, on yellow fever vaccine responses in identical twins.

This TCR derives from a woman aged 18-35 years in good health. This chain joins TRBV15 and TRBJ2-5; 7 bases fit TRBD2. The sample comprised PBMCs. The CDR3 spells CATSSISGVGETQYF. In DNA, the CDR3 is TGTGCCACCAGCAGTATAAGCGGGGTCGGAGAGACCCAGTACTTC.